Following are 32 T cell receptor beta chains from one sample sequenced in a study of blood T cell repertoires in COVID-19. Clones were read by immunoSEQ multiplex PCR, and TCRdb kept only the in-frame ones, dropping some. Of around 97,000 clones in the sample, about 91% were seen once. Input material: peripheral blood. The receptors stem from a human donor in a cohort sampled during active COVID-19.

This chain connects TRBV18 to TRBJ2-4, with 10 nucleotides matching TRBD1. The CDR3 length is 16 residues. Per the germline V gene, CDR1 is KGHSH and CDR2 is LQKENI. V lost 3 bases, J lost 2 bases, and 4 bases stayed unmatched. DNA for the CDR3: TGTGCCAGCTCACCTCGGACAGGGGGAACCAAAAACATTCAGTACTTC. Translating gives CASSPRTGGTKNIQYF.

The chain recombines TRBV11-2 with TRBJ2-3; 7 nucleotides line up with TRBD2. Germline CDR1 is SGHAT and CDR2 is FQNNGV. Unmatched junction bases numbered 9, after V lost 5 bases and J lost 4 bases. The CDR3 contains 15 residues. This chain's CDR3 is CASSPRGVGPDTQYF. Here the CDR3 DNA reads TGTGCCAGCAGCCCTCGGGGGGTGGGACCAGATACGCAGTATTTT.

The chain links TRBV28 to TRBJ2-2, with 7 positions matching TRBD1. The V and J ends lost 8 bases and 6 bases, in that order; junction bases with no gene match: 9. In germline, CDR1 is MDHEN, CDR2 SYDVKM. The CDR3 is 14 amino acids. As DNA, the CDR3 is TGTGCCAGCCCAGGGACAGAAGATGCCGGGGAGCTGTTTTTT. Protein: CASPGTEDAGELFF.

The chain employs TRBV18 and TRBJ2-7; 9 positions agree with TRBD2. This CDR3 is built from 15 residues. Germline lookup yields CDR1 KGHSH and CDR2 LQKENI. J was trimmed by 1 base and V by 0 bases; bases with no gene match: 1. The CDR3, as DNA: TGTGCCAGCTCACCACCGCTAGCGGGATCCTACGAGCAGTACTTC. Translation gives CASSPPLAGSYEQYF.

The rearrangement uses TRBV5-4 and TRBJ1-2; possibly TRBD1 for D (6 bases). Per the germline V gene, CDR1 is SGHNT and CDR2 is YYREEE (reference sequence). The CDR3 is 14 amino acids. With 4 bases removed from V and 4 bases from J, the gap between germline ends came to 14 bases. CDR3: CASSRGQGFYGYTF. In DNA, the CDR3 is TGTGCCAGCAGCCGCGGCCAGGGGTTCTATGGCTACACCTTC. Supplemented by reference TRBV5-4 and TRBJ1-2, the full variable domain reads ETGVTQSPTHLIKTRGQQVTLRCSSQSGHNTVSWYQQALGQGPQFIFQYYREEENGRGNFPPRFSGLQFPNYSSELNVNALELDDSALYLCASSRGQGFYGYTFGSGTRLTVV.

This clone has a single count. This chain connects TRBV6-5 to TRBJ1-2; perhaps TRBD1 as D (6 bases). V lost 6 bases, J lost 2 bases, and 13 bases lay in between. Germline CDR1 reads MNHEY; CDR2 reads SVGAGI. The CDR3 spans 14 residues. CDR3 DNA: TGTGCCAGCAGCACCGGGACACCGAACTATGGCTACACCTTC. It translates to CASSTGTPNYGYTF.

This sequence joins TRBV10-1 and TRBJ2-5; 9 bases align to TRBD2. Looked up from germline, CDR1 is WNHNN and CDR2 is SYGVQD (reference sequence). The CDR3 is 17 residues long. V shed 2 bases, J shed 1 base, and the junction held 8 bases outside the gene matches. The CDR3 coding sequence is TGCGCCAGCAGTGAGGGGATTAGCGGGGGCCCCCAAGAGACCCAGTACTTC. Translated, it gives CASSEGISGGPQETQYF.

The rearrangement uses TRBV6-1 and TRBJ1-2; TRBD1 matches 9 bases. This CDR3 is built from 19 residues. CDR1 and CDR2 (germline): MNHNS, SASEGT. The V gene end was trimmed by 2 bases and the J gene end by 2 bases; junction bases not matched to a gene: 15. CDR3 region: CASSEWMGGTGTKNYGYTF. For the CDR3, the DNA is TGTGCCAGCAGTGAATGGATGGGGGGGACAGGGACCAAGAACTATGGCTACACCTTC.

V is TRBV6-5 and J is TRBJ1-6, with 9 bases identical to TRBD1. There are 16 residues in the CDR3. CDR1 MNHEY and CDR2 SVGAGI come from the germline V gene. Trimming took 4 bases from V and 14 from J; bases not matched to a gene: 15. CDR3: CASSSLTTGGLLALHF. The CDR3 region has the DNA TGTGCCAGCAGTTCCCTCACGACAGGGGGTCTTTTGGCCCTCCACTTT.

This chain links TRBV21-1 with TRBJ2-1; TRBD2 reflects the table's D call only, with no check against the DNA. TRBV21-1 is assigned pseudogene status. The CDR3 covers 17 residues. The CDR3 is CASSKALGREGKNEQFF. CDR3 nucleotide sequence: TGTGCCAGCAGCAAAGCGCTAGGCAGGGAGGGAAAAAATGAGCAGTTCTTC.

The chain combines TRBV4-1 with TRBJ2-7; D remains ambiguous. CDR1 and CDR2 (germline): MGHRA, YSYEKL. The CDR3 spans 11 residues. V shed 2 bases and J shed 8 bases, with 7 bases lying between them. CDR3 in DNA: TGCGCCAGCAGCCAATCTGACAAGCAGTACTTC. The encoded protein is CASSQSDKQYF.

This clone has only one observation. The V gene is TRBV11-2, the J gene TRBJ1-5, with TRBD1 as a possible D gene (5 bases). This CDR3 is 16 amino acids long. V was clipped by 5 bases and J by 3 bases, with 17 bases between them. Looked up from germline, CDR1 is SGHAT and CDR2 is FQNNGV. CDR3: CASSLSPGGTNQPQHF. CDR3 DNA: TGTGCCAGCAGCCTAAGTCCGGGGGGTACCAATCAGCCCCAGCATTTT.

The gene calls are TRBV7-2 and TRBJ2-6; no definite D call. This CDR3 has 15 amino acids. The ends were cut back, 5 bases at V and 1 base at J, with 9 bases in the middle. CDR1 and CDR2 from the germline V gene are SGHTA and FQGNSA. Here the CDR3 reads CASSLTSSGANVLTF. The CDR3 region has the DNA TGTGCCAGCAGCCTAACTTCTTCTGGGGCCAACGTCCTGACTTTC.

The chain has TRBV19 and TRBJ1-2; TRBD1 matches at 9 bases. This CDR3 contains 16 residues. Trimming removed 7 bases from V and 2 bases from J; junction bases left unmatched: 11. From germline, CDR1 is LNHDA and CDR2 SQIVND (reference sequence). Here the CDR3 reads CASIPQGTGWNYGYTF. As DNA, the CDR3 is TGTGCCAGTATCCCTCAGGGGACAGGGTGGAACTATGGCTACACCTTC.

The V call is TRBV28, the J call TRBJ1-4, with D possibly matching TRBD1 (6 bases). Germline CDR1 MDHEN, CDR2 SYDVKM. The CDR3 totals 12 residues. The CDR3 DNA reads as TGTGCTACGGGACACACTTATGAAAAACTGTTTTTT. Translating it yields CATGHTYEKLFF.

The genes are TRBV30 and TRBJ1-1; TRBD1 aligns across 11 bases. The J segment lost 4 bases and the V segment lost 3 bases, leaving 13 bases of the junction unmatched. The CDR3 sequence is 17 residues long. The germline gives CDR1 GTSNPN, CDR2 SVGIG (reference sequence). CDR3 protein: CAWRYLGTGGPGTEAFF. The DNA of the CDR3 is TGTGCCTGGAGGTACCTCGGGACAGGGGGTCCGGGCACTGAAGCTTTCTTT.

The V and J genes are TRBV3-1 (or the pseudogene TRBV3-2) and TRBJ1-6; maybe TRBD1 (5 bases). The CDR3 extends over 17 amino acids. The V gene lost 0 bases and the J gene lost 6 bases, with 15 bases spanning the gap. From germline, CDR1 is LGHDT and CDR2 YNNKEL (reference sequence). CDR3 bases: TGTGCCAGCAGCCAAGAGGCCGCGACAGCTAGTAATTCACCCCTCCACTTT. Its protein is CASSQEAATASNSPLHF.

The V gene is TRBV4-1, the J gene TRBJ2-7; weak D call: TRBD1 (5 bases). The CDR3 extends over 16 amino acids. Trimming took off 0 bases at V and 2 bases at J, with 14 bases between the two ends. CDR1 MGHRA and CDR2 YSYEKL come from the germline V gene. DNA for the CDR3: TGCGCCAGCAGCCAAGATTTAAGTCAGGGAACCTACGAGCAGTACTTC. Amino acids: CASSQDLSQGTYEQYF.

V usage is TRBV6-6 and J usage is TRBJ2-3; D remains ambiguous. Germline V gene data show CDR1 as MNHNY and CDR2 as SVGAGI (reference sequence). The CDR3 spans 13 residues. V was cut by 4 bases and J by 6 bases, with 11 bases left in between. CDR3 DNA sequence: TGTGCCAGCAGTTCCCTCAGGATCGATACGCAGTATTTT. Translating gives CASSSLRIDTQYF.

This clone was picked up one time. The chain joins TRBV4-1 to TRBJ2-6; D might be TRBD1 (5 bases). In germline, CDR1 is MGHRA, CDR2 YSYEKL. V was shortened by 3 bases and J by 0 bases, with 12 bases between the two germline ends. This CDR3 is 17 amino acids long. CDR3 bases: TGCGCCAGCAGCCAGGATCTTGGGGCCTCTGGGGCCAACGTCCTGACTTTC. Translated: CASSQDLGASGANVLTF.

The V and J genes are TRBV14 and TRBJ2-6; D uncertain. Germline CDR1 and CDR2: SGHDN and FVKESK. The CDR3 is made up of 15 amino acids. Trimming took off 5 bases at V and 1 base at J, with 9 bases between the two ends. The chain's CDR3 is CASSFPASGANVLTF. CDR3 DNA: TGTGCCAGCAGCTTCCCTGCGTCTGGGGCCAACGTCCTGACTTTC. The full variable domain, rest sourced from reference TRBV14 and TRBJ2-6, is EAGVTQFPSHSVIEKGQTVTLRCDPISGHDNLYWYRRVMGKEIKFLLHFVKESKQDESGMPNNRFLAERTGGTYSTLKVQPAELEDSGVYFCASSFPASGANVLTFGAGSRLTVL.

This chain joins TRBV4-1 and TRBJ2-5; TRBD2 aligns across 11 bases. The germline CDR1 and CDR2 sequences are MGHRA and YSYEKL. Germline trimming cut 0 bases from V and 2 bases from J; bases unmatched to any gene: 11. CDR3 length equals 19 residues. This chain's CDR3 is CASSQDRLAGGVGQETQYF. CDR3 sequence (DNA): TGCGCCAGCAGCCAAGATAGGCTAGCGGGAGGTGTAGGGCAAGAGACCCAGTACTTC.

The chain joins TRBV12-3 or TRBV12-4 to TRBJ1-1; maybe TRBD1 (5 bases). CDR3 length: 13 amino acids. The ends were cut back, 0 bases at V and 6 bases at J, with 8 bases in the middle. CDR3 loop: CASSLAVRAEAFF. CDR3 DNA sequence: TGTGCCAGCAGTTTAGCGGTCAGGGCTGAAGCTTTCTTT.

This chain uses TRBV27 with TRBJ2-1, with 10 bases matching TRBD2. The V segment lost 5 bases and the J segment 9 bases; nucleotides outside the gene matches: 13. There are 16 residues in the CDR3. The germline V gene encodes CDR1 MNHEY and CDR2 SMNVEV (reference sequence). The CDR3 is CASSAASGRIWGEQFF. Here the CDR3 DNA reads TGTGCCAGCAGTGCCGCTAGCGGGAGAATCTGGGGTGAGCAGTTCTTC.

V gene TRBV7-8 combines with J gene TRBJ2-2; 13 bases align to TRBD2. This CDR3 has 17 residues. Unmatched junction bases numbered 9, after V lost 4 bases and J lost 7 bases. Germline lookup yields CDR1 SGHVS and CDR2 FQNEAQ. CDR3 coding DNA: TGTGCCAGCAGCTCTCACTCGACTAGCGGGAGGTTCGGGGAGCTGTTTTTT. Protein: CASSSHSTSGRFGELFF.

The chain is built from TRBV15 and TRBJ1-1, with unresolved D. The CDR3 length is 14 residues. CDR1 and CDR2 (germline): LNHNV, YYDKDF (reference sequence). Trimming shortened V by 8 bases and J by 0 bases, and 13 bases separated the two germline ends. The DNA of the CDR3 is TGTGCCACCCTATCGGGTCTCATGAACACTGAAGCTTTCTTT. Protein: CATLSGLMNTEAFF.

In DNA, the CDR3 is TGTGCCAGCAGCTTAGTGGTAGCGGGGGGCAATGAGCAGTTCTTC. This codes for CASSLVVAGGNEQFF. The rearrangement links TRBV7-9 to TRBJ2-1; 10 nucleotides match TRBD2. J lost 6 bases, V lost 1 base, and 3 bases had no gene match. Germline CDR1 is SEHNR and CDR2 is FQNEAQ (reference sequence). This CDR3 spans 15 amino acids.

The chain recombines TRBV7-2 with TRBJ2-7; TRBD1 matches at 9 bases. CDR3 size: 15 residues. The germline V gene has CDR1 SGHTA and CDR2 FQGNSA. After removal of 4 bases from V and 6 bases from J, the junction contained 10 bases not matched to a gene. The CDR3 sequence is CASSSQQGARLEQYF. The CDR3 DNA sequence: TGTGCCAGCAGCTCCCAACAGGGGGCGCGTCTCGAGCAGTACTTC.

The chain combines TRBV7-2 with TRBJ2-1; 7 bases match TRBD1. This CDR3 is 15 amino acids long. The germline gives CDR1 SGHTA, CDR2 FQGNSA. V lost 1 base and J lost 11; bases outside the gene matches: 11. CDR3 amino acids: CASSLDSAGDSKQFF. The CDR3 DNA is TGTGCCAGCAGCTTAGATTCTGCCGGGGACAGTAAGCAGTTCTTC. Full variable domain (rest looked up from reference TRBV7-2 and TRBJ2-1): GAGVSQSPSNKVTEKGKDVELRCDPISGHTALYWYRQSLGQGLEFLIYFQGNSAPDKSGLPSDRFSAERTGGSVSTLTIQRTQQEDSAVYLCASSLDSAGDSKQFFGPGTRLTVL.

This sequence joins TRBV6-5 and TRBJ2-3; D is undetermined. Between the trimmed V and J ends, which lost 0 bases and 7 bases, there was a span of 2 bases. CDR1 and CDR2 from the germline V gene are MNHEY and SVGAGI. CDR3 length equals 11 residues. The CDR3 DNA sequence: TGTGCCAGCAGTTACTCCTATACGCAGTATTTT. Its protein is CASSYSYTQYF.

This clone was counted a few times. This chain connects TRBV7-2 to TRBJ2-1, with D hard to call. Deletions cut 1 base from V and 0 bases from J, with 7 bases between. Germline assignment: CDR1 SGHTA and CDR2 FQGNSA. The CDR3 length is 15 residues. CDR3 DNA sequence: TGTGCCAGCAGCTTAGAGAGGAGCTCCTACAATGAGCAGTTCTTC. Amino acids: CASSLERSSYNEQFF.

This clone was seen just once. The CDR3 is CASSLGGPPGTQYF. CDR3 DNA: TGTGCCAGCAGCTTGGGGGGCCCTCCGGGGACCCAGTACTTC. V usage is TRBV5-4 and J usage is TRBJ2-5, with D tentatively TRBD1 (5 bases). The germline CDR1 and CDR2 sequences are SGHNT and YYREEE (reference sequence). Trimming pared 0 bases from V and 7 bases from J, leaving 13 bases between. The CDR3 contains 14 residues.